This T cell receptor (beta chain) was documented in a study of vaccination effects on CD4 cells after COVID-19. Points from the study as a whole: In the late period after vaccination, infection- and vaccine-induced clones contracted markedly. Healthy vaccinees' vaccine-induced clones included only 1 of 255 that recognized common cold coronaviruses.

Method: immunoSEQ multiplex PCR; TCRdb's copy keeps in-frame clones and lacks some. This sample has 20,000 to 25,000 clones, with nearly 75% found just once. Upon completion of roughly ten days in culture, CD4+ T cells were isolated. Cultures received IL-2 medium that replaced half the medium on days 3 and 7. For this clone: Its matching antigen is unknown.

This TCR derives from a human donor who received a COVID-19 vaccine. This specimen was CD4+ T cells from PBMCs cultured without peptide, taken before COVID-19 vaccination.

This CDR3 is CASSEALDSNSPLHF. For the CDR3, the DNA is TGTGCCAGCAGTGAAGCGCTGGACAGCAATTCACCCCTCCACTTT. V gene TRBV2 combines with J gene TRBJ1-6, with D possibly matching TRBD1 (6 bases). Germline loops: CDR1 SNHLY, CDR2 FYNNEI. This CDR3 contains 15 residues. V dropped 0 bases and J dropped 7 bases, with 10 bases sitting between them.